The clone carrying this T cell receptor (beta chain) has a count of ten or more. Its specificity is unknown. A sample-barcoded 5' primer and a J-beta primer mix were used in a second PCR of about 7 to 12 cycles. TCRdb reanalysed the 5' RACE reads using MiXCR and keeps one entry per CDR3 protein. The sample includes approximately 1,700,000 distinct CDR3 sequences, about two fifths of them seen just once. Trimming pared 3 bases from V and 4 bases from J, leaving 12 bases between. The CDR3 extends over 14 amino acids. The data originate from a study of blood T cells in healthy people across ages. Regarding the study as a whole: Conclusively comparing naive with antigen-experienced cells was impossible with unsorted PBMCs.

The sequenced sample was blood. This chain uses TRBV12-3 or TRBV12-4 with TRBJ2-5; perhaps TRBD2 as D (5 bases). The TCR originated in a human donor in good health. As DNA, the CDR3 is TGTGCCAGCAGTTTCCCACGGGGATCAGAGACCCAGTACTTC. Protein: CASSFPRGSETQYF.